This entry lists 31 T cell receptor beta chains sequenced from one sample in a study. TCRdb analysed the 5' RACE reads with MiXCR anew, one entry per CDR3 protein. Among over 45,000 distinct CDR3 sequences, around 24% were seen once, and the ten largest hold approximately 2%. Cells sorted as Tregs were CD4+, CD25+ and CD127-/low. The sequenced sample consisted of tumor-infiltrating Tregs sorted from the breast tumor. The receptors shown here come from a female donor with breast cancer.

This chain connects TRBV7-3 to TRBJ1-1, with TRBD1 as a possible D gene (6 bases). The CDR3 contains 15 residues. Trimming took off 0 bases at V and 1 base at J, with 9 bases between the two ends. Looked up from germline, CDR1 is SGHTA and CDR2 is FQGTGA. CDR3 sequence (DNA): TGTGCCAGCAGCTTAACTGGGGGCCCGAACACTGAAGCTTTCTTT. Encoded protein: CASSLTGGPNTEAFF.

The V and J genes are TRBV5-1 and TRBJ2-5; 13 bases are shared with TRBD2. Germline lookup yields CDR1 SGHRS and CDR2 YFSETQ. The V and J ends lost 4 bases and 3 bases, in that order; junction bases with no gene match: 6. The length of the CDR3 is 16 residues. The CDR3 sequence: CASSPGLAGVEETQYF. The CDR3 DNA follows: TGCGCCAGCAGCCCCGGACTAGCGGGAGTGGAAGAGACCCAGTACTTC.

This clonotype has only a few counts. The rearrangement joins TRBV6-1 to TRBJ1-1; 10 positions match TRBD1. Germline CDR1 reads MNHNS; CDR2 reads SASEGT. Losses at the gene ends were 6 bases for V and 4 bases for J; bases not matched to a gene: 5. CDR3 length equals 14 residues. CDR3 DNA sequence: TGTGCCAGCAGACCCGACAGGGGGCCCACTGAAGCTTTCTTT. Its protein product is CASRPDRGPTEAFF.

V and J are TRBV25-1 and TRBJ1-2; D is ambiguous. The V end lost 3 bases, the J end lost 8 bases, and 13 bases lay between the germline ends. In germline, CDR1 is MGHDK, CDR2 SYGVNS. This CDR3 has 13 amino acids. This CDR3 reads CASSETPMRGYTF. The CDR3 coding sequence is TGTGCCAGCAGTGAGACACCTATGAGGGGCTACACCTTC.

V usage is TRBV6-2 or TRBV6-3 and J usage is TRBJ1-2; D gene unclear. V lost 6 bases, J lost 0 bases, and 11 bases lay in between. The CDR3 runs 14 residues. CDR1 MNHEY and CDR2 SVGEGT come from the germline V gene. CDR3 loop: CASRDGGANYGYTF. In DNA form, the CDR3 reads TGTGCCAGCAGAGACGGAGGAGCTAACTATGGCTACACCTTC.

This clonotype was found a few times. The V call is TRBV20-1, the J call TRBJ1-5; the match to TRBD1 covers 8 bases. This CDR3 contains 12 residues. Germline V lookup: CDR1 DFQATT, CDR2 SNEGSKA (reference sequence). V lost 4 bases to trimming and J lost 4 bases; unmatched junction nucleotides: 0. CDR3 bases: TGCAGTGCTAACAGGGGGAATCAGCCCCAGCATTTT. It yields the protein CSANRGNQPQHF.

This clonotype was counted between two and nine times. V usage is TRBV20-1 and J usage is TRBJ2-1; 12 bases line up with TRBD2. The CDR3 length is 16 residues. CDR1 and CDR2 from the germline V gene are DFQATT and SNEGSKA (reference sequence). The CDR3 spells CRARNLLAGGGNEQFF. The CDR3 bases are TGCAGGGCTCGAAACTTACTAGCGGGAGGTGGCAATGAGCAGTTCTTC.

This chain uses TRBV7-3 with TRBJ1-6; TRBD1 matches 7 bases. The V gene's germline CDR1 is SGHTA and CDR2 FQGTGA. CDR3 size: 14 residues. The V segment lost 5 bases and the J segment 9 bases; nucleotides outside the gene matches: 7. The CDR3 reads CASSPGTEGSPLHF. Here the CDR3 DNA reads TGTGCCAGCAGCCCCGGGACAGAGGGTTCACCCCTCCACTTT.

Regarding this clonotype: A clone one base away is much larger, so this may be a read error. The gene calls are TRBV6-6 and TRBJ2-2, with 13 positions matching TRBD2. Looked up from germline, CDR1 is MNHNY and CDR2 is SVGAGI (reference sequence). CDR3 length equals 14 residues. CDR3 protein: CAGSGTSGVGELFF. In nucleotides, the CDR3 is TGTGCCGGCAGTGGGACTAGCGGGGTCGGGGAGCTGTTTTTT.

In its sample, this clonotype was seen many times. The rearrangement joins TRBV5-1 to TRBJ2-3, with unresolved D. Germline V gene sequence: CDR1 SGHRS, CDR2 YFSETQ. V was trimmed by 0 bases and J by 0 bases, leaving 8 bases between them. There are 15 residues in the CDR3. The CDR3 sequence is CASSLDFSSTDTQYF. The CDR3 nucleotides read TGCGCCAGCAGCTTGGACTTCTCTAGCACAGATACGCAGTATTTT.

This clonotype was seen a few times. This rearrangement joins TRBV6-5 to TRBJ2-5; 11 positions agree with TRBD1. This CDR3 region has 17 residues. Trimming at V came to 2 bases and at J to 4 bases, leaving 9 bases not matched to a gene. The germline CDR1 and CDR2 sequences are MNHEY and SVGAGI. The CDR3 reads CASSYLPGTGGPETQYF. The CDR3 DNA is TGTGCCAGCAGTTACCTACCCGGGACAGGGGGTCCAGAGACCCAGTACTTC.

This clonotype has just a few counts. The chain is built from TRBV20-1 and TRBJ2-1; 9 nucleotides align to TRBD1. Trimming removed 2 bases from V and 4 bases from J; junction bases left unmatched: 3. The CDR3 has 14 residues. The germline V gene encodes CDR1 DFQATT and CDR2 SNEGSKA (reference sequence). The DNA of the CDR3 is TGCAGTGCTAGAACAGGGGGCAATTACAATGAGCAGTTCTTC. The encoded protein is CSARTGGNYNEQFF.

This sequence joins TRBV6-1 and TRBJ1-1; 8 bases match TRBD1. CDR3 length: 17 residues. The junction had 14 bases not matched to a gene; V was cut back by 6 bases and J by 2 bases. CDR1 is MNHNS and CDR2 is SASEGT in the germline V gene. Here the CDR3 reads CASRPPGQVLLNTEAFF. The DNA for the CDR3 is TGTGCCAGCAGACCGCCGGGACAGGTGCTCTTAAACACTGAAGCTTTCTTT.

This clonotype was detected only a few times. V is TRBV4-2 and J is TRBJ1-6; 10 bases map to TRBD1. V was clipped by 6 bases and J by 8 bases; unmatched bases: 7. Germline V gene data show CDR1 as LGHNA and CDR2 as YNFKEQ. The CDR3 has 15 amino acids. CDR3 in DNA: TGTGCCAGCAGACCCCGGGACAGGGGAGATTCACCCCTCCACTTT. Translating it yields CASRPRDRGDSPLHF.

This chain connects TRBV3-1 to TRBJ2-1; TRBD2 aligns across 9 bases. Trimming at V came to 0 bases and at J to 9 bases, leaving 3 bases not matched to a gene. This CDR3 has 14 residues. Per germline, CDR1 LGHDT and CDR2 YNNKEL (reference sequence). CDR3 in amino acids: CASSQDVAGAEQFF. CDR3 coding DNA: TGTGCCAGCAGCCAAGACGTAGCGGGAGCTGAGCAGTTCTTC.

This clonotype was observed a handful of times. This chain connects TRBV9 to TRBJ2-1, with 13 bases identical to TRBD2. Germline trimming cut 2 bases from V and 2 bases from J; bases unmatched to any gene: 4. Looked up from germline, CDR1 is SGDLS and CDR2 is YYNGEE. The CDR3 sequence is 17 residues long. DNA of the CDR3: TGTGCCAGCAGCGTTACTAGCGGGGGGGCAGCCTACAATGAGCAGTTCTTC. This encodes CASSVTSGGAAYNEQFF.

V gene TRBV18 combines with J gene TRBJ2-5; TRBD2 aligns across 11 bases. The V gene end was trimmed by 0 bases and the J gene end by 5 bases; junction bases not matched to a gene: 2. Germline V gene data show CDR1 as KGHSH and CDR2 as LQKENI. The CDR3 consists of 15 residues. In nucleotides, the CDR3 is TGTGCCAGCTCACCACCACTAGCGGGAGTGGAGACCCAGTACTTC. Its protein product is CASSPPLAGVETQYF. The full variable domain, its missing parts supplied by reference TRBV18 and TRBJ2-5, is NAGVMQNPRHLVRRRGQEARLRCSPMKGHSHVYWYRQLPEEGLKFMVYLQKENIIDESGMPKERFSAEFPKEGPSILRIQQVVRGDSAAYFCASSPPLAGVETQYFGPGTRLLVL.

There are a few counts of this clonotype. The V and J genes are TRBV2 and TRBJ2-5; 10 bases match TRBD2. The CDR3 length is 15 residues. The ends lost 4 bases at V and 4 bases at J; junction bases unmatched: 6. Germline loops: CDR1 SNHLY, CDR2 FYNNEI. The CDR3 region is CASSANGLAAETQYF. CDR3 bases: TGTGCCAGCAGTGCTAATGGACTAGCGGCAGAGACCCAGTACTTC.

On this clonotype: A much larger clone lies one base from this, so it may be a read error. V usage is TRBV19 and J usage is TRBJ1-1, with D hard to call. The CDR3 has 12 residues. The V gene's germline CDR1 is LNHDA and CDR2 SQIVND (reference sequence). The germline V and J ends were trimmed by 6 bases and 11 bases, with 16 bases remaining between them. The CDR3 region has the DNA TGTGCCAGTAGCGTCCGGGCTGTGCCGGCTTTCTTT. This encodes CASSVRAVPAFF.

As to this clonotype: The junction departs from the called germline gene at one end, perhaps through a read error. J is TRBJ2-3 and V is TRBV7-7, with a possible D match to TRBD2 (5 bases). The CDR3 runs to 15 residues. In germline, CDR1 is SSHAT, CDR2 FNYEAQ (reference sequence). Written as DNA, the CDR3 is TGTGCTAGCAGCTTAGTCCCCGGGGAGACAGATACGCAGTATTTT. It encodes CASSLVPGETDTQYF.

The rearrangement joins TRBV28 to TRBJ2-7; the match to TRBD1 covers 11 bases. Germline trimming cut 4 bases from V and 6 bases from J; bases unmatched to any gene: 8. The V gene's germline CDR1 is MDHEN and CDR2 SYDVKM. There are 15 residues in the CDR3. This CDR3 reads CASSYRGTGGIEQYF. The CDR3 bases are TGTGCCAGCAGTTACCGCGGGACAGGGGGTATCGAGCAGTACTTC.

Note on this clonotype: At one end the junction does not follow the germline gene, possibly because of a read error. The gene calls are TRBV7-3 and TRBJ1-1, with a tentative D call TRBD1 (5 bases). This CDR3 contains 15 residues. CDR1 and CDR2 (germline): SGHTA, FQGTGA. In nucleotides, the CDR3 is TGTGCCGGCAGCCCCGACGGGGGTTGGGGCACTGAAGCTTTCTTT. Its translation: CAGSPDGGWGTEAFF. Based on the CDR3 plus reference TRBV7-3 and TRBJ1-1, the full variable domain is GAGVSQTPSNKVTEKGKYVELRCDPISGHTALYWYRQSLGQGPEFLIYFQGTGAADDSGLPNDRFFAVRPEGSVSTLKIQRTERGDSAVYLCAGSPDGGWGTEAFFGQGTRLTVV.

The V and J genes are TRBV2 and TRBJ2-5; 10 bases line up with TRBD2. Germline V CDR1 and CDR2: SNHLY, FYNNEI. The V gene end was trimmed by 6 bases and the J gene end by 4 bases; junction bases not matched to a gene: 5. The CDR3 contains 14 residues. In nucleotides, the CDR3 is TGTGCCAGCAGGGAGACTAGCGGGCGAGAGACCCAGTACTTC. This encodes CASRETSGRETQYF.

This clonotype occurred a few times. V usage is TRBV5-1 and J usage is TRBJ1-1; the match to TRBD1 covers 7 bases. The CDR3 extends over 14 amino acids. V was clipped by 6 bases and J by 1 base; unmatched bases: 6. CDR1 is SGHRS and CDR2 is YFSETQ in the germline V gene. The CDR3 spells CASKEGAENTEAFF. The CDR3 bases are TGCGCCAGCAAAGAGGGGGCTGAGAACACTGAAGCTTTCTTT.

The genes are TRBV11-3 and TRBJ2-5; 7 nucleotides align to TRBD2. CDR1 SGHNT and CDR2 YENEEA come from the germline V gene. J lost 1 base, V lost 2 bases, and 7 bases had no gene match. CDR3 length: 16 residues. In DNA, the CDR3 is TGTGCCAGCAGCTTATCCCGCGGGAGTTTCCAAGAGACCCAGTACTTC. This codes for CASSLSRGSFQETQYF.

The CDR3 coding sequence is TGTGCCAGCAGGCCCGGCCTAGCGGGAGACGAGCAGTTCTTC. Translated, it gives CASRPGLAGDEQFF. This chain links TRBV7-2 with TRBJ2-1, with 10 positions matching TRBD2. Germline V lookup: CDR1 SGHTA, CDR2 FQGNSA. V shed 6 bases, J shed 10 bases, and the junction held 9 bases outside the gene matches. The CDR3 sequence is 14 residues long.

This clonotype showed up many times. The chain combines TRBV20-1 with TRBJ1-2; D is ambiguous. CDR3 length: 13 residues. The V gene lost 0 bases and the J gene lost 1 base, with 6 bases spanning the gap. Germline-derived CDR1 and CDR2 are DFQATT and SNEGSKA (reference sequence). The CDR3 DNA is TGCAGTGCTAGAGATCAGGTTAACTATGGCTACACCTTC. Protein sequence: CSARDQVNYGYTF.

The rearrangement links TRBV24-1 to TRBJ2-3; D uncertain. The CDR3 has 14 residues. Germline V gives CDR1 KGHDR, CDR2 SFDVKD. The V end was cut by 3 bases, the J end by 3 bases, with 9 bases between. The CDR3: CATSDVTVTDTQYF. The CDR3 region has the DNA TGTGCCACCAGTGATGTGACGGTGACAGATACGCAGTATTTT.

There are a few counts of this clonotype. The chain combines TRBV12-3 or TRBV12-4 with TRBJ1-5; D is possibly TRBD1 (5 bases). The CDR3 spans 13 residues. V dropped 6 bases and J dropped 4 bases, with 10 bases sitting between them. The CDR3 region has the DNA TGTGCCAGCAGGCCACAGGATAATCAGCCCCAGCATTTT. It encodes CASRPQDNQPQHF.

Of note for this clonotype: One end of the junction varies from germline; a read error may be responsible. J is TRBJ2-2 and V is TRBV5-1; maybe TRBD1 (5 bases). The CDR3 contains 15 residues. The germline V gene encodes CDR1 SGHRS and CDR2 YFSETQ. CDR3 protein: CAGSFRGQGDGELFF. CDR3 coding DNA: TGCGCCGGCAGCTTCCGTGGCCAGGGCGACGGGGAGCTGTTTTTT.

This clonotype came up a few times. This chain links TRBV5-1 with TRBJ2-7; D call uncertain. CDR1 and CDR2 from the germline V gene are SGHRS and YFSETQ. Trimming shortened V by 0 bases and J by 6 bases, and 10 bases separated the two germline ends. This CDR3 comprises 13 residues. The DNA for the CDR3 is TGCGCCAGCAGCTTGGGCCTCGGGTCCGAGCAGTACTTC. Residues: CASSLGLGSEQYF.